These 9 T cell receptor beta chains originate from one sample sequenced in a study of T-cell reconstitution after alpha-beta-depleted transplantation in children. The TCRbeta library incorporated unique molecular identifiers. TCRdb reprocessed the PCR reads via MiXCR and lists one record per CDR3 protein. Of 250,000 to 350,000 distinct CDR3 sequences in the sample, around 25% are singletons; the top ten hold roughly 9.8%. The sample here was PBMCs, mostly from graft donor cells, taken 180 days after TCRalphabeta/CD19-depleted stem cell transplant. The source is a male patient younger than 18 who had a stem cell transplant for acute lymphoblastic leukemia, so the T cells may come from the graft donor.

The genes are TRBV6-1 and TRBJ2-3, with D perhaps TRBD1 (6 bases). Germline values: CDR1 MNHNS, CDR2 SASEGT. Trimming took off 4 bases at V and 6 bases at J, with 17 bases between the two ends. There are 15 residues in the CDR3. The chain's CDR3 is CASSARDWGQDTQYF. The CDR3 region has the DNA TGTGCCAGCAGTGCCCGGGATTGGGGGCAGGATACGCAGTATTTT.

This chain connects TRBV20-1 to TRBJ1-5; possible D gene TRBD1, 5 bases. Per the germline V gene, CDR1 is DFQATT and CDR2 is SNEGSKA (reference sequence). Trimming took 0 bases from V and 9 from J, leaving 12 bases between them. CDR3 size: 13 residues. Here the CDR3 DNA reads TGCAGTGCTAGAGATAGCGCTAGGGGGCCCCAGCATTTT. It codes for CSARDSARGPQHF.

This clonotype was counted a few times. The rearrangement uses TRBV3-1 and TRBJ2-3; D is unclear. CDR1 and CDR2 (germline): LGHDT, YNNKEL (reference sequence). The CDR3 has 12 amino acids. Trimming removed 1 base from V and 6 bases from J, with 5 bases in between. Here the CDR3 DNA reads TGTGCCAGCAGCCAAGGTGGGGATACGCAGTATTTT. Protein sequence: CASSQGGDTQYF.

In DNA, the CDR3 is TGTGCCAGCAGTTTATGGGGAGGGTCCCAGCCCCAGCATTTT. Its translation: CASSLWGGSQPQHF. V and J are TRBV12-3 or TRBV12-4 and TRBJ1-5; D unclear. The V gene lost 2 bases and the J gene lost 7 bases, with 12 bases spanning the gap. The CDR3 runs 14 residues.

The sample holds many counts of this clonotype. This chain links TRBV7-3 with TRBJ2-1; 12 bases are shared with TRBD2. V shed 4 bases, J shed 6 bases, and the junction held 4 bases outside the gene matches. CDR1 and CDR2 (germline): SGHTA, FQGTGA. This CDR3 has 15 residues. CDR3 residues: CASSSSGLAGNEQFF. CDR3 DNA sequence: TGTGCCAGCAGCTCCTCGGGACTAGCGGGCAATGAGCAGTTCTTC.

Only a few counts were recorded for this clonotype. The chain combines TRBV27 with TRBJ1-1; tentatively, D is TRBD1 (5 bases). V lost 2 bases and J lost 4, with 14 bases in between. CDR3 length equals 15 residues. Germline V lookup: CDR1 MNHEY, CDR2 SMNVEV (reference sequence). The CDR3: CASSLDAGTGTEAFF. The CDR3, as DNA: TGTGCCAGCAGTTTAGATGCGGGGACGGGCACTGAAGCTTTCTTT.

This clonotype was observed a handful of times. The chain joins TRBV10-3 to TRBJ2-5, with TRBD1 identical over 8 bases. Germline CDR1 ENHRY, CDR2 SYGVKD. The CDR3 length is 15 residues. The V gene end was trimmed by 4 bases and the J gene end by 5 bases; junction bases not matched to a gene: 9. CDR3 loop: CAISARQGRIETQYF. The CDR3 coding sequence is TGTGCCATCAGTGCTAGACAGGGGCGGATTGAGACCCAGTACTTC.

V gene TRBV4-1 combines with J gene TRBJ2-7, with D possibly matching TRBD2 (5 bases). The V and J ends lost 4 bases and 2 bases respectively, with 9 bases between them. CDR1 and CDR2 (germline): MGHRA, YSYEKL. CDR3 length equals 13 residues. CDR3 nucleotide sequence: TGCGCCAGCAGCCCAGTGGAGGCCTACGAGCAGTACTTC. It yields the protein CASSPVEAYEQYF.

The table lists this clonotype with a few counts. The chain is built from TRBV29-1 and TRBJ2-7; 9 bases agree with TRBD1. V was clipped by 4 bases and J by 6 bases; unmatched bases: 7. The germline CDR1 and CDR2 sequences are SQVTM and ANQGSEA. The CDR3 has 13 amino acids. As DNA, the CDR3 is TGCAGCGTTGCCCCGGGACAGGGTTTCGAGCAGTACTTC. This gives the protein CSVAPGQGFEQYF.